This entry lists 21 T cell receptor beta chains sequenced from one sample in a study of T cells in Graves' hyperthyroidism and ophthalmopathy. RNA transcripts provided the source from which TCR beta CDR3 regions were amplified. A first-round RT-PCR of the TCR CDR3 used the HTBI primer set. TCRdb reprocessed the multiplex PCR reads via MiXCR and lists one record per CDR3 protein. Of roughly 350,000 distinct CDR3 sequences listed, roughly 13% are singletons. Material: blood. The receptors stem from a woman aged 40-49 years with Graves' ophthalmopathy.

This clonotype was counted between two and nine times. The chain couples TRBV6-1 to TRBJ1-6; TRBD1 is a possible D gene (5 bases). This CDR3 is built from 14 residues. Trimming took 3 bases from V and 10 from J, leaving 13 bases between them. In germline, CDR1 is MNHNS, CDR2 SASEGT. In DNA, the CDR3 is TGTGCCAGCAGTGATCAGGGTCCGGGATCACCCCTCCACTTT. This gives the protein CASSDQGPGSPLHF.

Many counts were recorded for this clonotype. This rearrangement joins TRBV12-3 or TRBV12-4 to TRBJ1-2; weak D call: TRBD1 (6 bases). V was clipped by 6 bases and J by 4 bases, with 12 bases between them. This CDR3 comprises 13 residues. Here the CDR3 reads CASRNTGFYGYTF. The CDR3 coding sequence is TGTGCCAGCAGGAATACAGGGTTCTATGGCTACACCTTC.

This clonotype has ten or more counts. V is TRBV5-1 and J is TRBJ1-5, with D possibly matching TRBD1 (5 bases). The V end lost 1 base, the J end lost 2 bases, and 7 bases lay between the germline ends. The CDR3 totals 14 residues. The germline CDR1 and CDR2 sequences are SGHRS and YFSETQ. The chain's CDR3 is CASSLMGGNQPQHF. The CDR3, as DNA: TGCGCCAGCAGCTTGATGGGGGGCAATCAGCCCCAGCATTTT.

Many counts were recorded for this clonotype. In DNA, the CDR3 is TGCAGCTATCGGAAAGGGAGGGAGCAGTACTTC. Translation gives CSYRKGREQYF. The chain has TRBV29-1 and TRBJ2-7; D perhaps matches TRBD2 (6 bases). The CDR3 covers 11 residues. Germline V gives CDR1 SQVTM, CDR2 ANQGSEA. V lost 8 bases, J lost 7 bases, and 15 bases lay in between.

This clonotype was observed at least ten times. V usage is TRBV29-1 and J usage is TRBJ1-1, with a possible D match to TRBD1 (5 bases). The germline CDR1 and CDR2 sequences are SQVTM and ANQGSEA. This CDR3 spans 13 amino acids. The ends were cut back, 0 bases at V and 3 bases at J, with 8 bases in the middle. The CDR3 bases are TGCAGCGTTGAAGACAGGGTCCACACTGAAGCTTTCTTT. Translated: CSVEDRVHTEAFF.

Many counts were recorded for this clonotype. The V call is TRBV27, the J call TRBJ2-2, with D unclear. Germline CDR1 reads MNHEY; CDR2 reads SMNVEV (reference sequence). This CDR3 comprises 14 residues. Trimming cost V 0 bases and J 6 bases, with 8 bases left between them. CDR3 amino acids: CASSLSWGSGELFF. The CDR3 DNA follows: TGTGCCAGCAGTTTATCATGGGGTTCCGGGGAGCTGTTTTTT.

This sequence joins TRBV19 and TRBJ2-1, with unresolved D. The germline CDR1 and CDR2 sequences are LNHDA and SQIVND (reference sequence). V was cut by 7 bases and J by 2 bases, with 15 bases left in between. The CDR3 is 15 residues long. This CDR3 reads CASTLRLTAYNEQFF. In DNA form, the CDR3 reads TGTGCCAGTACTCTTCGACTTACCGCCTACAATGAGCAGTTCTTC.

This clonotype was observed at least ten times. The rearrangement joins TRBV20-1 to TRBJ2-1; 8 bases align to TRBD1. Unmatched junction bases numbered 7, after V lost 5 bases and J lost 7 bases. CDR3 length: 13 amino acids. Germline-derived CDR1 and CDR2 are DFQATT and SNEGSKA (reference sequence). CDR3 DNA: TGCAGTGCTGGCAGGGGGCCGGTGAATGAGCAGTTCTTC. Translated: CSAGRGPVNEQFF.

Ten or more counts support this clonotype. The chain uses TRBV7-2 and TRBJ2-7; TRBD1 or TRBD2 may be the D gene (5 bases each). CDR3 length: 15 residues. V was clipped by 4 bases and J by 3 bases, with 16 bases between them. In germline, CDR1 is SGHTA, CDR2 FQGNSA. In DNA, the CDR3 is TGTGCCAGCAGCTGGGGCGCGAGGGTTAACTACGAGCAGTACTTC. This codes for CASSWGARVNYEQYF.

This clonotype came up many times. The chain uses TRBV7-9 and TRBJ2-7; D uncertain. Trimming shortened V by 1 base and J by 3 bases, and 16 bases separated the two germline ends. Germline CDR1 and CDR2: SEHNR and FQNEAQ (reference sequence). This CDR3 has 16 residues. The CDR3 is CASSLGRARGGYEQYF. In DNA form, the CDR3 reads TGTGCCAGCAGCTTAGGTAGGGCCAGAGGTGGCTACGAGCAGTACTTC. Full variable domain (missing parts from reference TRBV7-9 and TRBJ2-7): DTGVSQNPRHKITKRGQNVTFRCDPISEHNRLYWYRQTLGQGPEFLTYFQNEAQLEKSRLLSDRFSAERPKGSFSTLEIQRTEQGDSAMYLCASSLGRARGGYEQYFGPGTRLTVT.

This chain joins TRBV18 and TRBJ2-7; 12 bases are shared with TRBD2. The germline gives CDR1 KGHSH, CDR2 LQKENI. CDR3 size: 15 residues. Trimming took 4 bases from V and 3 from J; bases not matched to a gene: 4. The CDR3 loop reads CASSQTSGSFYEQYF. CDR3 in DNA: TGTGCCAGCTCACAGACTAGCGGGAGTTTCTACGAGCAGTACTTC.

This clonotype showed up many times. Here the CDR3 DNA reads TGTGCCAGCAGCTTAGCGTCTAGCTGGGCGCAGTTCTTC. Its translation is CASSLASSWAQFF. This sequence joins TRBV7-2 and TRBJ2-1; perhaps TRBD2 as D (5 bases). CDR3 length: 13 residues. V lost 0 bases to trimming and J lost 12 bases, with 12 bases between them. Germline V gene data show CDR1 as SGHTA and CDR2 as FQGNSA.

This clonotype was picked up many times. This chain links TRBV10-3 with TRBJ1-1; no clear D gene. With 3 bases removed from V and 4 bases from J, the gap between germline ends came to 9 bases. CDR1 is ENHRY, CDR2 SYGVKD, per germline. This CDR3 is 13 amino acids long. The CDR3 loop reads CAISDPDRTEAFF. In DNA, the CDR3 is TGTGCCATCAGTGACCCCGACCGCACTGAAGCTTTCTTT.

The chain couples TRBV19 to TRBJ1-2, with D possibly being TRBD1 (5 bases). The V end was cut by 1 base, the J end by 7 bases, with 13 bases between. Germline CDR1 LNHDA, CDR2 SQIVND (reference sequence). CDR3 length: 14 amino acids. CDR3 sequence reads: CASSIAGTGAGYTF. In nucleotides, the CDR3 is TGTGCCAGTAGTATAGCCGGGACTGGGGCTGGCTACACCTTC.

This clonotype was recorded many times. CDR3 protein: CSVERGTGGTQYF. The CDR3 DNA reads TGCAGCGTTGAAAGAGGTACAGGTGGGACCCAGTACTTC. J is TRBJ2-5 and V is TRBV29-1; D possibly corresponds to TRBD1 (5 bases). The CDR3 runs 13 residues. Trimming cost V 2 bases and J 7 bases, with 14 bases left between them. Germline V gene data show CDR1 as SQVTM and CDR2 as ANQGSEA.

This clonotype was found many times. The gene calls are TRBV12-3 or TRBV12-4 and TRBJ2-1; a weak D match, TRBD1 (5 bases). Trimming took off 5 bases at V and 10 bases at J, with 12 bases between the two ends. The CDR3 runs to 12 residues. CDR3 in amino acids: CASSGVSGEQFF. For the CDR3, the DNA is TGTGCCAGCAGTGGGGTCTCAGGGGAGCAGTTCTTC.

In its sample, this clonotype was seen many times. The genes are TRBV2 and TRBJ1-6; D call uncertain. The CDR3 spans 15 residues. Germline V lookup: CDR1 SNHLY, CDR2 FYNNEI. V was shortened by 5 bases and J by 8 bases, with 16 bases between the two germline ends. CDR3 DNA sequence: TGTGCCAGCAGTTCCCCCGGGTGGGGATATTCACCCCTCCACTTT. Encoded protein: CASSSPGWGYSPLHF.

In this sample, this clonotype turned up many times. The chain is built from TRBV11-2 and TRBJ2-3, with 8 bases fitting TRBD2. Germline lookup yields CDR1 SGHAT and CDR2 FQNNGV. The CDR3 has 16 residues. Trimming took 2 bases from V and 6 from J; bases not matched to a gene: 10. For the CDR3, the DNA is TGTGCCAGCAGCTTAAGTCCGGGACTAGGCCCGGATACGCAGTATTTT. Translating gives CASSLSPGLGPDTQYF.

The chain links TRBV5-1 to TRBJ1-5; D remains ambiguous. With 0 bases removed from V and 6 bases from J, the gap between germline ends came to 10 bases. The CDR3 is made up of 14 amino acids. Germline assignment: CDR1 SGHRS and CDR2 YFSETQ. The CDR3 sequence: CASSLVGEGQPQHF. The CDR3 region has the DNA TGCGCCAGCAGCTTGGTCGGGGAGGGTCAGCCCCAGCATTTT.

This clonotype showed up many times. V gene TRBV11-2 combines with J gene TRBJ2-7; D gene ambiguous. The CDR3 has 14 amino acids. CDR1 and CDR2 (germline): SGHAT, FQNNGV. V lost 3 bases and J lost 2, with 11 bases in between. The CDR3 is CASSLADGPYEQYF. CDR3 nucleotide sequence: TGTGCCAGCAGCTTGGCGGACGGACCCTACGAGCAGTACTTC.

This chain connects TRBV20-1 to TRBJ2-3, with 7 bases fitting TRBD2. Trimming removed 0 bases from V and 0 bases from J; junction bases left unmatched: 6. Germline assignment: CDR1 DFQATT and CDR2 SNEGSKA (reference sequence). The CDR3 is 16 amino acids. The CDR3 bases are TGCAGTGCTAGAGATCTAGGAGCGGGAAGCACAGATACGCAGTATTTT. This encodes CSARDLGAGSTDTQYF.